These 8 T cell receptor beta chains were sequenced from one sample in a study of blood T cell repertoires in COVID-19. Here immunoSEQ multiplex PCR was the method, and the copy in TCRdb shows in-frame clones only, minus some. Among over 400,000 clones listed, 80% to 90% were seen once. Sequenced material: peripheral blood. These receptor sequences come from a human donor in a cohort sampled during active COVID-19.

This clone was seen many times. The chain is built from TRBV6-2 or TRBV6-3 and TRBJ1-2; tentative D call: TRBD1 (6 bases). The V gene's germline CDR1 is MNHEY and CDR2 SVGEGT. The CDR3 runs 16 residues. Trimming stripped 3 bases from V and 4 bases from J, with 18 bases between. Here the CDR3 reads CASSYQNPGVTYGYTF. CDR3 in DNA: TGTGCCAGCAGTTATCAAAACCCAGGGGTCACCTATGGCTACACCTTC.

This clone has just one count. This sequence joins TRBV6-4 and TRBJ1-1; 7 nucleotides match TRBD1. This CDR3 is 14 amino acids long. Germline trimming cut 5 bases from V and 1 base from J; bases unmatched to any gene: 4. Germline-derived CDR1 and CDR2 are MRHNA and SNTAGT. CDR3 in DNA: TGTGCCAGCAGTTCTAACAGGGGGAACACTGAAGCTTTCTTT. Protein product: CASSSNRGNTEAFF.

The chain recombines TRBV5-1 with TRBJ1-6; D gene unclear. CDR3 length: 15 amino acids. V dropped 0 bases and J dropped 6 bases, with 10 bases sitting between them. CDR1 and CDR2 from the germline V gene are SGHRS and YFSETQ. The CDR3 is CASSLGGSFNSPLHF. The CDR3 nucleotides are TGCGCCAGCAGCTTGGGAGGGAGTTTTAATTCACCCCTCCACTTT.

The chain has TRBV6-5 and TRBJ2-1; D unresolved. CDR1 is MNHEY, CDR2 SVGAGI, per germline. With 8 bases removed from V and 4 bases from J, the gap between germline ends came to 9 bases. The CDR3 spans 12 residues. The CDR3 spells CASLSSYNEQFF. CDR3 coding DNA: TGTGCCAGCTTGAGTAGTTACAATGAGCAGTTCTTC.

The chain couples TRBV12-3 or TRBV12-4 to TRBJ1-1; no reliable D call. Trimming removed 5 bases from V and 3 bases from J, with 10 bases in between. The CDR3 covers 13 residues. The CDR3 coding sequence is TGTGCCAGCAGTCCTCGGAGGGACACTGAAGCTTTCTTT. As protein: CASSPRRDTEAFF.

In its sample, this clone was seen once. V is TRBV28 and J is TRBJ1-2; 7 bases map to TRBD1. The V and J ends lost 5 bases and 4 bases, in that order; junction bases with no gene match: 16. Germline loops: CDR1 MDHEN, CDR2 SYDVKM. The CDR3 runs 17 residues. The CDR3 sequence: CASSPSGQTDASYGYTF. The CDR3 nucleotides are TGTGCCAGCAGTCCATCGGGACAGACCGACGCCTCCTATGGCTACACCTTC.

The chain carries TRBV7-9 and TRBJ2-7; 8 bases match TRBD2. This CDR3 is 15 amino acids long. Trimming removed 6 bases from V and 4 bases from J; junction bases left unmatched: 11. Germline CDR1 and CDR2: SEHNR and FQNEAQ (reference sequence). The CDR3 coding sequence is TGTGCCAGCAGTCCCCCCGGCGCGGGAGGATACGAGCAGTACTTC. Amino acid sequence: CASSPPGAGGYEQYF.

The chain employs TRBV7-3 and TRBJ1-1; a possible D gene is TRBD1 (5 bases). The CDR3 sequence is 14 residues long. Trimming left V 6 bases short and J 7 bases short, with 18 bases between. Germline lookup yields CDR1 SGHTA and CDR2 FQGTGA. CDR3 sequence: CASRLEGTMGEAFF. The CDR3 coding sequence is TGTGCCAGCAGATTGGAGGGGACTATGGGTGAAGCTTTCTTT.